These T cell receptor beta chains were read from a single sample in a study of cytotoxic CD8 clonotypes in ibrutinib-treated CLL. The table came from immunoSEQ multiplex PCR; TCRdb's copy has only in-frame clones and leaves some out. In the table there are over 200,000 clones, just over 70% of which are singletons. This sample comprised PBMCs, obtained after 12 months of ibrutinib treatment. The receptor set was obtained from a human donor with chronic lymphocytic leukemia. CDR3s include the opening cysteine and the closing phenylalanine or tryptophan. Each record gives: D gene, clone size, V gene, J gene, CDR3 protein, CDR3 DNA. A D gene is named only where the DNA matches it firmly. Clone size is not always given. Where it is, it says once, few, many or a class for expanded clones.

TRBD1	.	TRBV5-1	TRBJ1-2	CASSSDRGNYGYTF	TGCGCCAGCAGCTCGGACAGGGGAAACTATGGCTACACCTTC
TRBD1	.	TRBV25-1	TRBJ2-7	CASSETPGQGSYEQYF	TGTGCCAGCAGTGAAACACCGGGACAGGGCTCCTACGAGCAGTACTTC
TRBD1	.	TRBV19	TRBJ2-1	CASSLGQGAYNEQFF	TGTGCCAGTTCCCTTGGGCAGGGGGCCTACAATGAGCAGTTCTTC
.	.	TRBV5-6	TRBJ2-3	CASSLAEGFTDTQYF	TGTGCCAGCAGCTTGGCCGAGGGATTTACAGATACGCAGTATTTT
TRBD1	.	TRBV9	TRBJ1-6	CASSVGAGGLLRSPLHF	TGTGCCAGCAGCGTAGGAGCAGGGGGCCTGTTACGCTCACCCCTCCACTTT
.	.	TRBV5-6	TRBJ1-1	CASSLGPRAFF	TGTGCCAGCAGCCTGGGACCCCGAGCTTTCTTT
.	.	TRBV30	TRBJ1-1	CAGILLDYTEAFF	TGTGCCGGGATCCTGCTAGATTACACTGAAGCTTTCTTT
.	.	TRBV12-5	TRBJ1-2	CASGYREGYYGYTF	TGTGCTAGTGGCTACAGGGAGGGGTACTATGGCTACACCTTC
.	.	TRBV18	TRBJ2-1	CASSRGVGSYNEQFF	TGTGCCAGCTCACGAGGGGTGGGCTCCTACAATGAGCAGTTCTTC
.	.	TRBV30	TRBJ2-5	CAWSVLGFTETQYF	TGTGCCTGGAGTGTACTGGGATTCACAGAGACCCAGTACTTC
.	.	TRBV20-1	TRBJ1-2	CSARDGYTF	TGCAGTGCCCGAGATGGCTACACCTTC
.	.	TRBV14	TRBJ2-1	CASSPGTLFYNEQFF	TGTGCCAGCAGCCCCGGGACCCTATTTTACAATGAGCAGTTCTTC
TRBD2	.	TRBV9	TRBJ2-1	CASRRGTSDEQFF	TGTGCCAGCAGGAGGGGGACTAGCGATGAGCAGTTCTTC
.	.	TRBV30	TRBJ1-5	CAWSQGYSNQPQHF	TGTGCCTGGAGCCAGGGCTATAGCAATCAGCCCCAGCATTTT
.	.	TRBV5-1	TRBJ2-5	CASSSKETQYF	TGCGCCAGCAGCTCCAAAGAGACCCAGTACTTC
.	.	TRBV27	TRBJ2-1	CATAPSAYNEQFF	TGTGCCACCGCCCCTAGCGCTTACAATGAGCAGTTCTTC
TRBD1	.	TRBV5-1	TRBJ2-7	CASSLVGGTGSYEQYF	TGCGCCAGCAGCTTGGTGGGTGGGACAGGGAGCTACGAGCAGTACTTC
.	few	TRBV27	TRBJ1-5	CASSLSRGGGNQPQHF	TGTGCCAGCAGTTTATCAAGGGGAGGTGGCAATCAGCCCCAGCATTTT
TRBD2	many	TRBV5-6	TRBJ2-7	CASSLDLGLAGYEQYF	TGTGCCAGCAGCTTGGATCTGGGACTAGCGGGCTACGAGCAGTACTTC
TRBD1	.	TRBV9	TRBJ2-7	CASSVAKRDREYYEQYF	TGTGCCAGCAGCGTAGCTAAACGGGACAGGGAGTACTACGAGCAGTACTTC